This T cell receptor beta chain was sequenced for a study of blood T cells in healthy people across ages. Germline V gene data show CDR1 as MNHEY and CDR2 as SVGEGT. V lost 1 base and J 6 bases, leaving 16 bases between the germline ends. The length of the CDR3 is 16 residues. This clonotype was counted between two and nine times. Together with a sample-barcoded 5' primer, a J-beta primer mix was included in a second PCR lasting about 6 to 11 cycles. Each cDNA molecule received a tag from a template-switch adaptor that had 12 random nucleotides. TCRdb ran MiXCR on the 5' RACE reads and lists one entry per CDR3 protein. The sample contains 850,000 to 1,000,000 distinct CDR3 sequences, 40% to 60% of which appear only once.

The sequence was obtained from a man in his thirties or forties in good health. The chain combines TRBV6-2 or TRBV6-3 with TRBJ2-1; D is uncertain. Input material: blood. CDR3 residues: CASSYFYSDSGNEQFF. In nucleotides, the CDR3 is TGTGCCAGCAGTTACTTCTACTCTGACTCCGGCAATGAGCAGTTCTTC.